These T cell receptor beta chains were read from a single sample in a study of beta chain features in type 1 diabetes. Data came from immunoSEQ multiplex PCR; TCRdb stores just in-frame clones and leaves some out. The data contain hundreds of thousands of clones, 15% to 18% of them singletons. The source material was naive CD4+ T cells from blood. The origin of the receptors is a young man in good health. The CDR3 runs from the conserved cysteine through the conserved F or W. Fields, in order: D gene, J gene, clone size, V gene, CDR3 DNA, CDR3 protein. The D gene is left open where the match is weak. Size is omitted from some rows. Given values are once, few, many or a class for expanded clones.

TRBD1,TRBJ1-1,few,TRBV28,TGTGCCAGCAGGAGGGACAGAGTGAACACTGAAGCTTTCTTT,CASRRDRVNTEAFF
.,TRBJ2-7,few,TRBV18,TGTGCCAGCTCACCACTCTCCCACGGATCCTACGAGCAGTACTTC,CASSPLSHGSYEQYF
.,TRBJ2-2,few,TRBV9,TGTGCCAGCAGCGTAGACGCCTGGGTAACCGGGGAGCTGTTTTTT,CASSVDAWVTGELFF
TRBD1,TRBJ2-3,.,TRBV18,TGTGCCAGCTCCACAGGGGCATGGGGAACAGATACGCAGTATTTT,CASSTGAWGTDTQYF
.,TRBJ2-3,.,TRBV19,TGTGCCAGTGGGGTACAGGGTTACACAGATACGCAGTATTTT,CASGVQGYTDTQYF
.,TRBJ2-1,few,TRBV7-2,TGTGCCAGCAGCTTAGCAGCGGCGCACAATGAGCAGTTCTTC,CASSLAAAHNEQFF
TRBD1,TRBJ1-1,few,TRBV28,TGTGCCAGCGGGACAGGGATCGGGAACACTGAAGCTTTCTTT,CASGTGIGNTEAFF
TRBD1,TRBJ1-1,few,TRBV6-5,TGTGCCAGCAGTCATAACAGGGGAGCCACTGAAGCTTTCTTT,CASSHNRGATEAFF
.,TRBJ2-7,few,TRBV6-5,TGTGCCAGCAGTTACTCGGGCGGAGCGAGGGTTTCCGAGCAGTACTTC,CASSYSGGARVSEQYF
TRBD1,TRBJ2-1,.,TRBV5-1,TGCGCCAGCAGCTTGGTGGCGGGACAGGGTTACAATGAGCAGTTCTTC,CASSLVAGQGYNEQFF
.,TRBJ1-5,few,TRBV19,TGTGCCGCCAACGATTGGGGGGCCAATCAGCCCCAGCATTTT,CAANDWGANQPQHF
TRBD2,TRBJ2-7,few,TRBV4-3,TGCGCCAGCAGCCTAAACGTTGCTAGCGGGGGCTCCTACGAGCAGTACTTC,CASSLNVASGGSYEQYF
.,TRBJ2-7,.,TRBV11-3,TGTGCCAGCAGCTCCAAGGGAAGCTCCTACGAGCAGTACTTC,CASSSKGSSYEQYF
.,TRBJ1-2,.,TRBV19,TGTGCCAGTAGTATAGCATCAGGGAGATATGGCTACACCTTC,CASSIASGRYGYTF
.,TRBJ2-3,.,TRBV2,TGTGCCACCCGTGGACAAAGCACAGATACGCAGTATTTT,CATRGQSTDTQYF
TRBD1,TRBJ1-5,.,TRBV4-2,TGTGCCAGCAGCACAGGGGCGGATAGCAATCAGCCCCAGCATTTT,CASSTGADSNQPQHF
.,TRBJ2-2,few,TRBV5-1,TGCGCCAGCAGCTTAGCGCCGCCTTCCACCGGGGAGCTGTTTTTT,CASSLAPPSTGELFF
.,TRBJ2-5,.,TRBV9,TGTGCCAGCAGGCCGAAAGGGGGATCGGCGGAAGAGACCCAGTACTTC,CASRPKGGSAEETQYF
TRBD2,TRBJ2-1,.,TRBV10-3,TGTGCCATCGGGACTAGCGGGCGTTCCTACAATGAGCAGTTCTTC,CAIGTSGRSYNEQFF
TRBD2,TRBJ2-1,.,TRBV10-3,TGTGCCATCAGACTAGCGGGAGGGTCCTACAATGAGCAGTTCTTC,CAIRLAGGSYNEQFF
.,TRBJ1-3,.,TRBV30,TGTGCCTGGAGTCGGACTGGAAACACCATATATTTT,CAWSRTGNTIYF
TRBD2,TRBJ2-5,.,TRBV18,TGTGCCAGCTCACCGGGACTAGCCCAAGAGACCCAGTACTTC,CASSPGLAQETQYF
.,TRBJ1-5,few,TRBV15,TGTGCCACCAGCAGCTTTCGGGGCTCGGGCAATCAGCCCCAGCATTTT,CATSSFRGSGNQPQHF
.,TRBJ2-7,.,TRBV18,TGTGCCAGCTCAGTCGGGCCGGCTTCCTCCTTCGGGGAGCAGTACTTC,CASSVGPASSFGEQYF
TRBD1,TRBJ2-5,many,TRBV10-3,TGTGCCATCAGTGAGACCTTGGACAGGATGGAAGAGACCCAGTACTTC,CAISETLDRMEETQYF
.,TRBJ2-7,.,TRBV28,TGTGCCACCACGCAGAGGTACGGGACCGCTGGGAGCTACGAGCAGTACTTC,CATTQRYGTAGSYEQYF
TRBD2,TRBJ2-7,.,TRBV28,TGTGCCAGCAGTCCCACGGGACTAGGTCCCTACGAGCAGTACTTC,CASSPTGLGPYEQYF
TRBD1,TRBJ2-7,.,TRBV27,TGTGCCAGCAGTACGACAGGGACCAACTACGAGCAGTACTTC,CASSTTGTNYEQYF
TRBD2,TRBJ2-1,few,TRBV10-3,TGTGCCATCAGTACAACTAGCGGGGGATACAATGAGCAGTTCTTC,CAISTTSGGYNEQFF
.,TRBJ2-5,.,TRBV20-1,TGCAGTGCTAAAAAGGAGACCCAGTACTTC,CSAKKETQYF
.,TRBJ2-3,few,TRBV4-1,TGCGCCAGCAGCCAAGATGTAGGACTTAGCACAGATACGCAGTATTTT,CASSQDVGLSTDTQYF
TRBD1,TRBJ1-1,.,TRBV4-1,TGCGCCAGCAGCCTGGGACAGTCGGGGACTGAAGCTTTCTTT,CASSLGQSGTEAFF
.,TRBJ2-3,few,TRBV5-4,TGTGCCAGCAGCTTGCCGGACAGACTCACAGATACGCAGTATTTT,CASSLPDRLTDTQYF
.,TRBJ2-2,.,TRBV15,TGTGCCACCGCCGGAGGGGTAGGCACCGGGGAGCTGTTTTTT,CATAGGVGTGELFF
.,TRBJ1-1,.,TRBV29-1,TGCAGCGCTGGAGGACATTTAAACACTGAAGCTTTCTTT,CSAGGHLNTEAFF
TRBD1,TRBJ2-5,.,TRBV28,TGTGCCAGCACGCGACAGGGTAGGACTCAGATTGAGACCCAGTACTTC,CASTRQGRTQIETQYF
TRBD1,TRBJ1-2,few,TRBV11-2,TGTGCCAGCAGCGCCATTGGACAGGGTGGTGGTGGCTACACCTTC,CASSAIGQGGGGYTF
TRBD1,TRBJ1-2,.,TRBV27,TGTGCCAGCAGCCCGTACAGGGGGCGGGGTGGCTACACCTTC,CASSPYRGRGGYTF